The 6 T cell receptor beta chains listed next were all sequenced from one sample in a study of cytomegalovirus exposure and HLA in healthy donors (dated 2017 in TCRdb). Preparation of the library involved the immunoSEQ multiplex PCR assay. A mixture of 60 forward primers for TCR Vbeta segments and 13 reverse primers for TCR Jbeta segments was used in the multiplex PCR. This is the immuneACCESS table as TCRdb keeps it, with only in-frame sequences that have V and J called. A part of the clones is gone; compared with another copy, unresolved V genes explain less than half, and the rest is unexplained. This sample holds roughly 250,000 clones; 75% to 90% were observed only once. The ten largest clones take up about 0.29% of the sample. Material: PBMCs. The source is a girl aged 2-9 years in good health and CMV-seronegative.

V is TRBV29-1 and J is TRBJ2-2; 7 bases map to TRBD2. The CDR3 contains 14 residues. Germline CDR1 reads SQVTM; CDR2 reads ANQGSEA. V was clipped by 3 bases and J by 7 bases; unmatched bases: 8. The CDR3 DNA sequence: TGCAGCGTTGACGCCCCGACTAGCCACGGGGAGCTGTTTTTT. Translation: CSVDAPTSHGELFF.

CDR3 region: CATSRDTRSTDTQYF. CDR3 nucleotides: TGTGCCACCAGCAGAGATACAAGAAGCACAGATACGCAGTATTTT. V is TRBV15 and J is TRBJ2-3, with unresolved D. Germline V gene data show CDR1 as LNHNV and CDR2 as YYDKDF (reference sequence). V was pared by 0 bases and J by 0 bases, with 7 bases between. CDR3 length: 15 residues.

The rearrangement uses TRBV27 and TRBJ2-1; the match to TRBD1 covers 8 bases. Germline CDR1 is MNHEY and CDR2 is SMNVEV (reference sequence). The CDR3 covers 15 residues. The V and J ends lost 7 bases and 4 bases, in that order; junction bases with no gene match: 9. In DNA, the CDR3 is TGTGCCAGCACCCGGACAGGGATGTATTACAATGAGCAGTTCTTC. Encoded protein: CASTRTGMYYNEQFF.

This clone has a handful of counts. The chain carries TRBV7-3 and TRBJ1-1, with a tentative D call TRBD1 (6 bases). V was clipped by 4 bases and J by 1 base, with 7 bases between them. The CDR3 has 13 amino acids. CDR1 SGHTA and CDR2 FQGTGA come from the germline V gene. The CDR3 sequence: CASSSQGNTEAFF. CDR3 coding DNA: TGTGCCAGCAGCTCACAGGGGAACACTGAAGCTTTCTTT.

This clone was observed a single time. The genes are TRBV18 and TRBJ1-5; TRBD1 is a possible D gene (6 bases). V was trimmed by 1 base and J by 7 bases, leaving 8 bases between them. The CDR3 consists of 13 residues. The V gene's germline CDR1 is KGHSH and CDR2 LQKENI. The CDR3 coding sequence is TGTGCCAGCTCACCACAGGGGGGGCAGCCCCAGCATTTT. Protein product: CASSPQGGQPQHF.

This clone was detected a few times. This chain's CDR3 is CASSQELMNTEAFF. Here the CDR3 DNA reads TGCGCCAGCAGCCAAGAGTTAATGAACACTGAAGCTTTCTTT. J is TRBJ1-1 and V is TRBV4-1; D remains unclear. CDR1 MGHRA and CDR2 YSYEKL come from the germline V gene. Deletions cut 0 bases from V and 0 bases from J, with 5 bases between. The CDR3 is made up of 14 amino acids.